This TCR beta chain was sequenced during a study of blood T cell repertoires in COVID-19. Study-wide context: Acute and convalescent COVID-19 samples came from the United States, Italy and Spain. T cells, B-cell-depleted T cells, or PBMCs provided the cDNA or gDNA that served as material.

This clone has only a few counts. Under the authors' procedure: Amplification of reference gene primers was used by the study to estimate nucleated cell counts. TCRdb's table, derived via immunoSEQ multiplex PCR, lists solely in-frame clones and lacks some. The DNA gave D and trimming, while V, J and clone size come from that table. The sample contains fewer than 90,000 clones, 65% to 80% of which appear only once. V was clipped by 1 base and J by 7 bases, with 4 bases between them. Germline CDR1 reads MNHNS; CDR2 reads SASEGT. The CDR3 totals 11 residues. This TCR was sampled from a human donor in a cohort sampled during active COVID-19. The gene calls are TRBV6-1 and TRBJ1-2, with D unclear. Sequencing was done on a sample of peripheral blood. CDR3 in DNA: TGTGCCAGCAGTGAAGTCGGTGGCTACACCTTC. Protein sequence: CASSEVGGYTF.